Sequencing of this T cell receptor (beta chain) was carried out in a study of OX40 agonist ivuxolimab in advanced cancers. Whole-study context: Patients took ivuxolimab, an agonistic anti-OX40 (CD134) antibody. Each dose-escalation patient presented with hepatocellular carcinoma, melanoma, renal cell or head and neck cancer. Every 2 weeks, ivuxolimab was infused into the patients intravenously at between 0.01 and 10 mg/kg.

Germline CDR1 is LNHDA and CDR2 is SQIVND (reference sequence). Trimming took 3 bases from V and 11 from J, leaving 13 bases between them. This CDR3 is 12 amino acids long. The method was immunoSEQ multiplex PCR; TCRdb's version includes in-frame clones alone and lacks a portion of them. Of 70,000 or so clones in the sample, roughly 86% were seen once. Study results and caveats: Certain nonresponders likewise exhibited a low normalized T-cell clonal expansion.

With regard to this clone: Its antigen is currently unknown.

The source was CD4+ or CD8+ T cells sorted from blood, collected in a trial of the OX40 agonist ivuxolimab. The chain is built from TRBV19 and TRBJ1-1; maybe TRBD1 (6 bases). The clonotype was recovered from an adult with an advanced solid tumor such as melanoma, head and neck, liver or kidney cancer. The CDR3 here is CASSITGRKAFF. In DNA, the CDR3 is TGTGCCAGTAGTATCACAGGGAGGAAGGCTTTCTTT.